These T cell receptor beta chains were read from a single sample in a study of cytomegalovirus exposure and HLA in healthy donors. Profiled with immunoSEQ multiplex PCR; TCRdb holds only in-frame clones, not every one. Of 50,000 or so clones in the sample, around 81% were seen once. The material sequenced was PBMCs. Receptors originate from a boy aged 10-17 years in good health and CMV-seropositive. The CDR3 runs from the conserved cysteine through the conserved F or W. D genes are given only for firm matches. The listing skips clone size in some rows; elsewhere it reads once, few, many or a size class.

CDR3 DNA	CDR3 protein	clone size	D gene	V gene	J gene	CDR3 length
TGTGCCAGCACCCAGGGCTATGGCTACACCTTC	CASTQGYGYTF	once	NA	TRBV6-1	TRBJ1-2	11
TGTGCCAGCAGCCATCCCGGGACTAATCAGCCCCAGCATTTT	CASSHPGTNQPQHF	NA	NA	TRBV11-2	TRBJ1-5	14
TGCGCCAGCAGCTTGACAGGGTCCCAGGCCTACGAGCAGTACTTC	CASSLTGSQAYEQYF	NA	NA	TRBV5-1	TRBJ2-7	15
TGTGCCAGCAGCTTTGTCAGCGGGGGTGAAAACATTCAGTACTTC	CASSFVSGGENIQYF	NA	NA	TRBV12-1	TRBJ2-4	15
TGTGCCAGCAGCTTGAGCAGGGGCCCAAAGCACGAGCAGTACTTC	CASSLSRGPKHEQYF	NA	NA	TRBV5-4	TRBJ2-7	15
TGCAGCGTTCACACTCCCCAGGGGCCGTATGGAGCTTTCTTT	CSVHTPQGPYGAFF	once	NA	TRBV29-1	TRBJ1-1	14
TGCAGCGTTGAGAGTAGGGGGGAGACCCAGTACTTC	CSVESRGETQYF	NA	NA	TRBV29-1	TRBJ2-5	12
TGTGCCAGCAGTGAAAGTAGAGGGATCGATGGCTACACCTTC	CASSESRGIDGYTF	few	NA	TRBV6-1	TRBJ1-2	14
TGTGCCAGCAGCTTAGCGACAGACCAAGAGACCCAGTACTTC	CASSLATDQETQYF	NA	NA	TRBV7-6	TRBJ2-5	14
TGTGCCAGCAGCTACAGGACAGGGAGAAACACCGGGGAGCTGTTTTTT	CASSYRTGRNTGELFF	NA	TRBD1	TRBV5-6	TRBJ2-2	16
TGTGCCAGCAGTACGCCCACCTGGACAGGGGAGAAGATAGGTTTAATACCCCTCCACTTT	CASSTPTWTGEKIGLIPLHF	few	TRBD1	TRBV27	TRBJ1-6	20
TGTGCCAGCAGCGGCGGGGTAAATCGTCGTTACGAGCAGTACTTC	CASSGGVNRRYEQYF	once	NA	TRBV11-2	TRBJ2-7	15
TGTGCCAGCAACTTACTAGTTACAGATACGCAGTATTTT	CASNLLVTDTQYF	few	NA	TRBV7-9	TRBJ2-3	13
TGTGCCAGCATCTTAGCGGGGCCCGATCCGCAGTATTTT	CASILAGPDPQYF	NA	TRBD2	TRBV6-1	TRBJ2-3	13
TGTGCCAGCAGCTTCCCGGGATCCGACGAAAAACTGTTTTTT	CASSFPGSDEKLFF	NA	NA	TRBV7-2	TRBJ1-4	14
TGCGCCAGCAGCTTAGCGGTACAGTTGAACACTGAAGCTTTCTTT	CASSLAVQLNTEAFF	NA	NA	TRBV5-1	TRBJ1-1	15
TGTGCCAGCAGAATCGGACAGGACTACGAGCAGTACTTC	CASRIGQDYEQYF	NA	TRBD1	TRBV6-5	TRBJ2-7	13
TGTGCCGTCAACCCGGGACAGAGGAACACTGAAGCTTTCTTT	CAVNPGQRNTEAFF	once	TRBD1	TRBV10-3	TRBJ1-1	14